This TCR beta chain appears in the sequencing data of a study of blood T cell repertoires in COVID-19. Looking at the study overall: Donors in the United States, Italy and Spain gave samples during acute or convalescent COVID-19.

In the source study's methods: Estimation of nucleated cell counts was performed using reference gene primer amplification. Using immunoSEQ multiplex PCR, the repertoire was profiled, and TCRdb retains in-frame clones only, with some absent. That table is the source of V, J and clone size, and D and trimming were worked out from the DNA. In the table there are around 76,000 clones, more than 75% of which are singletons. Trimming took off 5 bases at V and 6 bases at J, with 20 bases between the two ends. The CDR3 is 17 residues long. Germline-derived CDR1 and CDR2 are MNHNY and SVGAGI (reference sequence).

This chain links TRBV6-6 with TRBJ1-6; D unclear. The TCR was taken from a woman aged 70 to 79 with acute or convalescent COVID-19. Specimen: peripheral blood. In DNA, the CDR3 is TGTGCCAGCAGTCGTTCTCTAGCTTCGTTCTCTAATTCACCCCTCCACTTT. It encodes CASSRSLASFSNSPLHF.